The T cell receptor beta chain described here comes from a study of shared clonotypes between healthy human individuals. Study findings and constraints: Clonotype sharing across donors was expected to vary with sequencing depth. Some naive CD4 clonotypes, about 5.5%, turned up in common across four donors. Generally, naive subsets (rather than memory subsets) showed larger estimated richness.

Naive CD8 cells, CD45RO-negative and positively selected for CCR7, excluded terminally differentiated effector memory CD45RA+ cells. HIV-negative, healthy adults without recent acute infections or vaccinations were the donors. The data were produced by immunoSEQ multiplex PCR, yet TCRdb's version contains in-frame clones alone and is incomplete. The sample lists 1.5 million to 2.5 million clones, about 95% seen once, with 1% to 1.5% in the top ten. V was pared by 1 base and J by 2 bases, with 4 bases of the junction left unmatched. This CDR3 spans 14 amino acids. Looked up from germline, CDR1 is SQVTM and CDR2 is ANQGSEA. A note on this clone: What it recognizes is unknown.

The sequence was obtained from a man aged 18-30 years in good health. Material: naive CD8+ T cells sorted from blood. The chain joins TRBV29-1 to TRBJ1-2; 7 positions match TRBD1. In nucleotides, the CDR3 is TGCAGCGTTGAAGGGGACAGCTTGAACTATGGCTACACCTTC. It codes for CSVEGDSLNYGYTF. The full variable domain, its missing parts supplied by reference TRBV29-1 and TRBJ1-2, is SAVISQKPSRDICQRGTSLTIQCQVDSQVTMMFWYRQQPGQSLTLIATANQGSEATYESGFVIDKFPISRPNLTFSTLTVSNMSPEDSSIYLCSVEGDSLNYGYTFGSGTRLTVV.